The source of this T cell receptor beta chain is a study of CD8 T cells in Susac syndrome. When the RNA was reverse transcribed, random hexamers were used with an input of 0.5 to 1 ug. Via MiXCR, TCRdb re-called the immunoSEQ multiplex PCR reads, giving one row per CDR3 protein. The data contain over 150,000 distinct CDR3 sequences, 85% to 95% of them singletons. To note about this clonotype: The junction does not match germline at one end; this may be a read error.

CDR3 length equals 14 residues. The germline gives CDR1 GTSNPN, CDR2 SVGIG (reference sequence). The clonotype originates from a human donor with Susac syndrome. The rearrangement joins TRBV30 to TRBJ2-7; a weak D match, TRBD2 (5 bases). Sequencing was done on a sample of CD4+ T cells from PBMCs. The CDR3 DNA is TGTGCCTGGAGTACAATTACTGGGAGTCTAGCAATTTTATTC. It translates to CAWSTITGSLAILF.